Listed below are T cell receptor beta chains from one sample, sequenced in a study of metastatic and nonmetastatic thyroid tumors. TCRdb used MiXCR to call clones anew from the PCR reads. The sample has about 40,000 clones, approximately 10% seen once. Input material: blood. The origin of the receptors is a female donor with papillary thyroid cancer or a benign thyroid nodule (not recorded which). Some clones in this sample may be carry-over from other donors' samples. CDR3s include the opening cysteine and the closing phenylalanine or tryptophan. The D gene is left open where the match is weak. Expanded clones get a size class; other rows say once, few or many, or leave the size out.

>TRBV11-2|-|TRBJ2-5|TRBD2
CASSSNGREAGETQYF
TGTGCCAGCAGCTCTAACGGGCGGGAGGCCGGGGAGACCCAGTACTTC
>TRBV11-3|many|TRBJ1-1|TRBD1
CASTSRDRCWGMNTEAFF
TGTGCCAGCACTTCACGGGACAGGTGCTGGGGTATGAACACTGAAGCTTTCTTT
>TRBV6-6|many|TRBJ2-2|-
CASSYQTTGELFF
TGTGCCAGCAGTTATCAGACCACCGGGGAGCTGTTTTTT
>TRBV12-5|many|TRBJ2-1|TRBD2
CASGPKGLASYNEQFF
TGTGCTAGTGGCCCGAAGGGACTAGCCTCCTACAATGAGCAGTTCTTC
>TRBV5-1|many|TRBJ1-1|TRBD1
CASQGGDTEAFF
TGCGCCAGTCAGGGGGGGGATACTGAAGCTTTCTTT
>TRBV12-3/TRBV12-4|few|TRBJ2-1|TRBD1
CASSSTGFYNEQFF
TGTGCCAGCAGTTCGACAGGGTTCTACAATGAGCAGTTCTTC
>TRBV9|many|TRBJ2-2|-
CASSGEPNTGELFF
TGTGCCAGCAGCGGCGAACCGAACACCGGGGAGCTGTTTTTT
>TRBV12-3/TRBV12-4|many|TRBJ2-2|-
CASRTGSITGELFF
TGTGCCAGCAGGACCGGGAGCATCACCGGGGAGCTGTTTTTT
>TRBV30|many|TRBJ1-3|-
CAWSVGGAGNTIYF
TGTGCCTGGAGTGTGGGGGGAGCTGGAAACACCATATATTTT
>TRBV30|many|TRBJ1-1|-
CAWSAGRMVVNTEAFF
TGTGCCTGGAGTGCGGGACGAATGGTAGTGAACACTGAAGCTTTCTTT
>TRBV11-2|many|TRBJ1-2|-
CASSSRNGYTF
TGTGCCAGCAGCTCAAGGAATGGCTACACCTTC
>TRBV9|many|TRBJ2-1|-
CASSASPGREQFF
TGTGCCAGCAGCGCATCCCCTGGAAGAGAGCAGTTCTTC
>TRBV24-1|-|TRBJ1-2|TRBD1
CATSDPGTGLYGYTF
TGTGCCACCAGTGATCCCGGGACAGGTCTCTATGGCTACACCTTC
>TRBV5-1|many|TRBJ2-5|-
CASSLGAARQETQYF
TGCGCCAGCAGCTTGGGAGCGGCCCGACAAGAGACCCAGTACTTC
>TRBV28|many|TRBJ2-7|TRBD2
CASISGGRSYEQYF
TGTGCCAGCATTTCGGGAGGGAGGTCCTACGAGCAGTACTTC
>TRBV11-2|many|TRBJ2-5|TRBD1
CASSSVGGDETQYF
TGTGCCAGCAGCTCTGTAGGGGGCGACGAGACCCAGTACTTC
>TRBV7-6|many|TRBJ2-2|TRBD1
CASSPGQGGTGELFF
TGTGCCAGCAGCCCGGGACAGGGGGGCACCGGGGAGCTGTTTTTT
>TRBV5-4|many|TRBJ2-7|TRBD2
CASRRGGTSGFYEQYF
TGTGCCAGCAGACGCGGTGGGACTAGCGGCTTCTACGAGCAGTACTTC
>TRBV5-1|many|TRBJ2-1|-
CASSQLASSRERGSVNEQFF
TGCGCCAGCAGCCAATTAGCCTCTAGCAGGGAGAGGGGGTCTGTTAATGAGCAGTTCTTC
>TRBV7-3|many|TRBJ2-2|-
CASSLDYGTDNTGELFF
TGTGCCAGCAGCTTAGACTACGGGACCGATAACACCGGGGAGCTGTTTTTT
>TRBV6-1|many|TRBJ2-1|TRBD1
CASSGQGGYIEQFF
TGTGCCAGCAGCGGACAGGGCGGGTACATTGAGCAGTTCTTC
>TRBV6-1|many|TRBJ1-2|-
CASRYVGTNYGYTF
TGTGCCAGCAGATATGTGGGCACTAACTATGGCTACACCTTC
>TRBV20-1|many|TRBJ1-1|-
CSALPLRANTEAFF
TGCAGTGCTCTCCCATTAAGAGCTAACACTGAAGCTTTCTTT
>TRBV30|many|TRBJ1-2|-
CAWSVLTGGYTF
TGTGCCTGGAGTGTACTTACCGGTGGCTACACCTTC
>TRBV12-3/TRBV12-4|many|TRBJ2-3|-
CASSPRGKTQYF
TGTGCCAGCAGTCCCCGGGGGAAGACGCAGTATTTT
>TRBV19|many|TRBJ2-7|TRBD1
CASSLRQGSYEQYF
TGTGCCAGTAGTTTGCGACAGGGATCCTACGAGCAGTACTTC
>TRBV29-1|many|TRBJ2-2|-
CSVAGFIGSGELFF
TGCAGCGTAGCCGGGTTCATCGGGTCCGGGGAGCTGTTTTTT
>TRBV6-1|many|TRBJ2-2|-
CASSEVDGYTGELFF
TGTGCCAGCAGTGAAGTGGACGGCTACACCGGGGAGCTGTTTTTT
>TRBV7-3|many|TRBJ1-1|-
CASSLRRNTEAFF
TGTGCCAGCAGCTTAAGGCGGAACACTGAAGCTTTCTTT
>TRBV19|few|TRBJ1-1|TRBD1
CARRTGITEASF
TGTGCCAGAAGGACAGGGATAACTGAAGCTTCCTTT
>TRBV24-1|-|TRBJ2-7|-
CATSDPAGTEEQYF
TGTGCCACCAGTGATCCGGCGGGGACCGAGGAGCAGTACTTC
>TRBV11-2|many|TRBJ2-2|TRBD2
CASSSRLAAGELFF
TGTGCCAGCAGCTCCCGACTAGCAGCCGGGGAGCTGTTTTTT
>TRBV5-1|-|TRBJ1-4|TRBD1
CASSLGTGGKLFF
TGCGCCAGCAGCCTTGGGACAGGGGGGAAACTGTTTTTT
>TRBV20-1|many|TRBJ1-2|-
CSAREPTGFDYGYTF
TGCAGTGCTAGAGAGCCCACAGGGTTCGACTATGGCTACACCTTC
>TRBV5-1|many|TRBJ1-1|TRBD1
CASNSGQQNTEAFF
TGCGCCAGCAACTCGGGACAGCAGAACACTGAAGCTTTCTTT
>TRBV29-1|many|TRBJ2-1|-
CSAGSWVWSYNEQFF
TGCAGCGCTGGGTCATGGGTGTGGTCCTACAATGAGCAGTTCTTC